This T cell receptor (beta chain) is drawn from a study of blood T cell repertoires in COVID-19. About the research overall: Material from acute and convalescent COVID-19 was sourced from the United States, Italy and Spain.

The J segment lost 6 bases and the V segment lost 0 bases, leaving 11 bases of the junction unmatched. Germline CDR1 reads MGHRA; CDR2 reads YSYEKL. CDR3 size: 19 residues. Profiling relied on immunoSEQ multiplex PCR, and the TCRdb table lists in-frame clones only, not all of them. The sample records 150,000 to 200,000 clones, 65% to 90% being singletons. Specimen: peripheral blood. The chain joins TRBV4-1 to TRBJ2-2; 12 bases match TRBD2. The TCR was taken from a man between 45 and 60 years old with active or convalescent COVID-19. The CDR3 is CASSQDSLAGGLGAGELFF. CDR3 in DNA: TGCGCCAGCAGCCAAGACTCTCTAGCGGGGGGGCTTGGGGCCGGGGAGCTGTTTTTT.